This note documents a single TCR beta chain sequence. Its antigen remains unidentified. These data come from a study of cytomegalovirus exposure and HLA in healthy donors. 60 Vbeta and 13 Jbeta primers were used in PCR. Data came from immunoSEQ multiplex PCR; TCRdb stores just in-frame clones and leaves some out. This sample has more than 90,000 clones, with about 80% found just once. Regarding the study as a whole: Prior analysis indicated that the majority of TCR beta V segments exhibited productivity approximately 87% or approximately 30% of the time. Reportedly, HLA-A and HLA-B alleles of most subjects were accurately predicted from TCR beta. An observed cluster of highly shared sequence variants was recorded as a likely sequencing artifact.

Healthy bone marrow donors supplied every sample. The V and J ends lost 0 bases and 0 bases, in that order; junction bases with no gene match: 5. CDR3 length equals 18 residues. Germline CDR1 reads SGHTA; CDR2 reads FQGTGA. The chain recombines TRBV7-3 with TRBJ2-6; 7 bases map to TRBD1. The sample was PBMCs. The clonotype comes from a woman younger than 35 in good health and CMV-seropositive. The CDR3 sequence is CASSLTGGGLSGANVLTF. The CDR3 DNA reads as TGTGCCAGCAGCTTAACAGGGGGCGGCCTCTCTGGGGCCAACGTCCTGACTTTC.